The 21 T cell receptor beta chains below all came from one sample that was sequenced in a study of cytomegalovirus exposure and HLA in healthy donors. In the PCR, 60 Vbeta and 13 Jbeta primers were used. Method: immunoSEQ multiplex PCR; TCRdb's copy keeps in-frame clones and lacks some. The sample comprises about 120,000 clones, around 77% of which are singletons, and roughly 4% rests with the top ten. Input material: PBMCs. Every receptor here comes from a human donor in good health.

The sample holds a few counts of this clone. V is TRBV5-4 and J is TRBJ1-1, with 8 bases aligning to TRBD1. The CDR3 has 14 amino acids. The germline V gene encodes CDR1 SGHNT and CDR2 YYREEE (reference sequence). Unmatched junction bases numbered 7, after V lost 2 bases and J lost 7 bases. The CDR3 coding sequence is TGTGCCAGCAGCTTCATGGACAGGGATATTGAAGCTTTCTTT. The encoded protein is CASSFMDRDIEAFF.

V is TRBV28 and J is TRBJ2-7, with a tentative D call TRBD2 (6 bases). The germline V and J ends were trimmed by 4 bases and 7 bases, with 26 bases remaining between them. The CDR3 runs to 17 residues. The V gene's germline CDR1 is MDHEN and CDR2 SYDVKM. CDR3: CASSSAGGRVRPGEQYF. The CDR3 DNA reads as TGTGCCAGCAGTTCCGCCGGGGGACGGGTGCGTCCGGGGGAGCAGTACTTC.

This chain uses TRBV7-6 with TRBJ2-1, with D perhaps matching TRBD1 (6 bases). Per the germline V gene, CDR1 is SGHVS and CDR2 is FNYEAQ. The CDR3 has 13 amino acids. V was trimmed by 6 bases and J by 7 bases, leaving 13 bases between them. CDR3 sequence: CASRREGENEQFF. In nucleotides, the CDR3 is TGTGCCAGCAGGCGAGAGGGGGAGAATGAGCAGTTCTTC.

The V call is TRBV10-2, the J call TRBJ2-1; TRBD2 aligns across 12 bases. Germline values: CDR1 WSHSY, CDR2 SAAADI. V lost 2 bases, J lost 4 bases, and 12 bases stayed unmatched. This CDR3 has 19 residues. CDR3: CASSEPTGAGLAGYNEQFF. The CDR3 DNA sequence: TGCGCCAGCAGTGAGCCGACAGGAGCCGGACTAGCGGGATACAATGAGCAGTTCTTC.

This chain joins TRBV21-1 and TRBJ2-5; TRBD1 reflects the table's D call only, with no check against the DNA. TRBV21-1 is noted as a pseudogene. CDR3 length: 18 amino acids. CDR3 bases: TGTGCCAGCAGCAAAGTACCAGGGGGCCAACGATCTCAAGAGACCCAGTACTTC. Residues: CASSKVPGGQRSQETQYF.

This clone was picked up a small number of times. The J gene is TRBJ2-7, the V gene TRBV5-1; TRBD1 might be the D (5 bases). Germline V gives CDR1 SGHRS, CDR2 YFSETQ. Trimming took 4 bases from V and 0 from J, leaving 17 bases between them. This CDR3 comprises 16 residues. The CDR3 loop is CASSPYPTESSYEQYF. The CDR3 DNA follows: TGCGCCAGCAGCCCCTACCCGACAGAAAGCTCCTACGAGCAGTACTTC.

The V call is TRBV10-3, the J call TRBJ1-4; 10 bases fit TRBD1. Trimming removed 2 bases from V and 9 bases from J; junction bases left unmatched: 3. The CDR3 spans 14 residues. Germline-derived CDR1 and CDR2 are ENHRY and SYGVKD. The chain's CDR3 is CAISEGQGDKKLFF. In DNA, the CDR3 is TGTGCCATCAGTGAGGGACAGGGGGATAAAAAACTGTTTTTT.

The genes are TRBV19 and TRBJ2-5, with TRBD1 matching 12 bases. Matching the DNA end better, TRBJ2-7 makes the J call doubtful. Germline V gene lookup returns CDR1 LNHDA and CDR2 SQIVND (reference sequence). The length of the CDR3 is 15 residues. CDR3 sequence: CASSMGQGASYEQYF. CDR3 DNA: TGTGCCAGTAGTATGGGACAGGGGGCCTCCTACGAGCAGTACTTC.

This clone was observed a few times. DNA for the CDR3: TGTGCCAGCATTGGGGACAGGAATCAGCCCCAGCATTTT. Translation gives CASIGDRNQPQHF. V is TRBV2 and J is TRBJ1-5, with 8 bases aligning to TRBD1. Unmatched junction bases numbered 3, after V lost 7 bases and J lost 4 bases. This CDR3 region has 13 residues. Germline CDR1 SNHLY, CDR2 FYNNEI.

This rearrangement joins TRBV6-6 to TRBJ2-1; perhaps TRBD1 as D (6 bases). CDR3 length: 13 amino acids. The germline V gene has CDR1 MNHNY and CDR2 SVGAGI (reference sequence). Between the trimmed V and J ends, which lost 9 bases and 8 bases, there was a span of 17 bases. The CDR3 loop reads CASWDTGRDEQFF. CDR3 DNA sequence: TGTGCCAGTTGGGACACGGGTCGAGATGAGCAGTTCTTC.

The J gene is TRBJ1-3, the V gene TRBV9, with D unclear. In germline, CDR1 is SGDLS, CDR2 YYNGEE. V was pared by 0 bases and J by 2 bases, with 12 bases between. The CDR3 extends over 16 amino acids. In DNA form, the CDR3 reads TGTGCCAGCAGCGTAGCGTCCGGGTTTCCTGGAAACACCATATATTTT. It is translated as CASSVASGFPGNTIYF.

For this clone: The junction shows a germline mismatch at one end, possibly a read error. This chain uses TRBV6-5 with TRBJ1-2, with no clear D. The CDR3 runs to 14 residues. CDR1 is MNHEY, CDR2 SVGAGI, per germline. The CDR3 DNA reads as TGTACCAGCAGTTACTCGGCCCGGGACTATGGCTACACCTTC. Translated: CTSSYSARDYGYTF.

This chain joins TRBV10-1 and TRBJ2-3; TRBD2 matches at 10 bases. Germline CDR1 is WNHNN and CDR2 is SYGVQD (reference sequence). CDR3 length equals 14 residues. V lost 8 bases, J lost 10 bases, and 12 bases stayed unmatched. The CDR3, as DNA: TGCGCCAGCTCTATTGGGACTAGCGTTGATGCGCAGTATTTT. This codes for CASSIGTSVDAQYF.

The J gene is TRBJ2-7, the V gene TRBV28, with 8 bases fitting TRBD1. This CDR3 is built from 15 residues. The germline gives CDR1 MDHEN, CDR2 SYDVKM. Trimming at V came to 4 bases and at J to 3 bases, leaving 8 bases not matched to a gene. The CDR3 reads CASSSSGGGFYEQYF. The CDR3 DNA sequence: TGTGCCAGCAGTTCCTCAGGGGGCGGGTTCTACGAGCAGTACTTC.

This clone occurred once. This sequence joins TRBV27 and TRBJ2-7, with D possibly TRBD2 on 5 matching bases. Germline V gives CDR1 MNHEY, CDR2 SMNVEV (reference sequence). V gave up 4 bases and J gave up 4 bases, with 14 bases separating them. This CDR3 has 14 residues. CDR3 DNA: TGTGCCAGCAGTTACGCCACCACGGGGTACGAGCAGTACTTC. Translation gives CASSYATTGYEQYF.

The V and J genes are TRBV5-1 and TRBJ2-6, with 7 positions matching TRBD2. The V segment lost 3 bases and the J segment 2 bases; nucleotides outside the gene matches: 5. This CDR3 has 16 amino acids. Looked up from germline, CDR1 is SGHRS and CDR2 is YFSETQ. CDR3 amino acids: CASSSGGRAGANVLTF. The DNA of the CDR3 is TGCGCCAGCAGCTCGGGGGGTAGGGCTGGGGCCAACGTCCTGACTTTC. Together with reference TRBV5-1 and TRBJ2-6, the CDR3 gives the full variable domain: KAGVTQTPRYLIKTRGQQVTLSCSPISGHRSVSWYQQTPGQGLQFLFEYFSETQRNKGNFPGRFSGRQFSNSRSEMNVSTLELGDSALYLCASSSGGRAGANVLTFGAGSRLTVL.

The chain joins TRBV5-8 to TRBJ1-5, with D possibly TRBD1 on 5 matching bases. V was clipped by 0 bases and J by 5 bases, with 18 bases between them. The CDR3 has 17 amino acids. Germline CDR1 and CDR2: SGHTS and YDEGEE. The CDR3 coding sequence is TGTGCCAGCAGCTTGGGGGGAGCCGGGGGTACCTATCAGCCCCAGCATTTT. Protein: CASSLGGAGGTYQPQHF.

This clone was seen only once. This chain links TRBV18 with TRBJ1-2; 8 nucleotides match TRBD1. The V and J ends lost 3 bases and 4 bases, in that order; junction bases with no gene match: 7. The CDR3 extends over 15 amino acids. Germline CDR1 KGHSH, CDR2 LQKENI. The CDR3 sequence is CASSPGQGKGYGYTF. CDR3 in DNA: TGTGCCAGCTCACCCGGACAGGGAAAAGGCTATGGCTACACCTTC.

The chain uses TRBV5-1 and TRBJ1-2; D may be TRBD1 (6 bases). The CDR3 runs to 15 residues. The V gene's germline CDR1 is SGHRS and CDR2 YFSETQ. With 4 bases removed from V and 8 bases from J, the gap between germline ends came to 21 bases. DNA of the CDR3: TGCGCCAGCAGCCCCTATGGGGGGGGCGCAGGGGGCTACACCTTC. This codes for CASSPYGGGAGGYTF.

V usage is TRBV6-5 and J usage is TRBJ1-3, with a weak D call TRBD1 (6 bases). This CDR3 spans 13 amino acids. V was pared by 11 bases and J by 1 base, with 12 bases between. The germline gives CDR1 MNHEY, CDR2 SVGAGI. The CDR3 is CAALDRSGNTIYF. Written as DNA, the CDR3 is TGTGCCGCCTTAGACAGGTCTGGAAACACCATATATTTT.

The rearrangement joins TRBV4-1 to TRBJ2-7; D unclear. The V end lost 1 base, the J end lost 0 bases, and 7 bases lay between the germline ends. The length of the CDR3 is 14 residues. CDR1 MGHRA and CDR2 YSYEKL come from the germline V gene. CDR3 nucleotide sequence: TGCGCCAGCAGCCAAGGCGGAAGCTCCTACGAGCAGTACTTC. It is translated as CASSQGGSSYEQYF.